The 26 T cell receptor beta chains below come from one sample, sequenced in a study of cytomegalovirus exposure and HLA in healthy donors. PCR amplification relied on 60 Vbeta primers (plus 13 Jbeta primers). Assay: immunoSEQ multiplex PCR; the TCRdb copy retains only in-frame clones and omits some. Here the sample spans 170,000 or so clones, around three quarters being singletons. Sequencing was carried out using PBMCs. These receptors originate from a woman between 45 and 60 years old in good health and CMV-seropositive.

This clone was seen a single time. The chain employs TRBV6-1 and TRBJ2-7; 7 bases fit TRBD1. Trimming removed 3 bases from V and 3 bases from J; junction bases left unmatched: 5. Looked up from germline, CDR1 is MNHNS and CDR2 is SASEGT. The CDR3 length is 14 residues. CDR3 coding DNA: TGTGCCAGCAGTGAGACAGGGACGCTCTACGAGCAGTACTTC. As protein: CASSETGTLYEQYF.

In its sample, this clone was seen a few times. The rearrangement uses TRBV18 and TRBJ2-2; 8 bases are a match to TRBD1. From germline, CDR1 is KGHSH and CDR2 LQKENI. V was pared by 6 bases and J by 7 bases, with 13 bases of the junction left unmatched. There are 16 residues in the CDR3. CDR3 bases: TGTGCCAGCTCTCCCCTGGACAGGGTGAATGGCGGGGAGCTGTTTTTT. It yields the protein CASSPLDRVNGGELFF.

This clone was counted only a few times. In DNA form, the CDR3 reads TGTGCCAGCAGCTTAGGTCGGGGGGAAACCTACGAGCAGTACTTC. Translated: CASSLGRGETYEQYF. The chain couples TRBV7-2 to TRBJ2-7, with 7 bases identical to TRBD2. The CDR3 consists of 15 residues. J was trimmed by 2 bases and V by 1 base; bases with no gene match: 5. In germline, CDR1 is SGHTA, CDR2 FQGNSA. Filled out from reference TRBV7-2 and TRBJ2-7, the complete variable domain reads GAGVSQSPSNKVTEKGKDVELRCDPISGHTALYWYRQSLGQGLEFLIYFQGNSAPDKSGLPSDRFSAERTGGSVSTLTIQRTQQEDSAVYLCASSLGRGETYEQYFGPGTRLTVT.

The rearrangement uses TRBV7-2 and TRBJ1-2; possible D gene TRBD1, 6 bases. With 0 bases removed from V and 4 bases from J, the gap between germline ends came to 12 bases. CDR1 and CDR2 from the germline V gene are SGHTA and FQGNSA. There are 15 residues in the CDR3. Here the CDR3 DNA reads TGTGCCAGCAGCTTAGCAGAGGACAGACCCTATGGCTACACCTTC. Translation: CASSLAEDRPYGYTF.

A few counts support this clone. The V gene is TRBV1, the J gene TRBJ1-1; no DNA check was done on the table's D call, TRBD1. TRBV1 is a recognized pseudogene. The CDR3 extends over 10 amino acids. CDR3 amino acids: CTSSGSEAFF. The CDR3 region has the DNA TGCACCAGCAGCGGCAGTGAAGCTTTCTTT.

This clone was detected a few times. The CDR3 sequence: CSASRPGGYTF. The CDR3 DNA reads as TGCAGTGCTAGCAGGCCGGGGGGCTACACCTTC. The chain combines TRBV20-1 with TRBJ1-2, with unresolved D. The CDR3 is 11 residues long. V dropped 3 bases and J dropped 8 bases, with 10 bases sitting between them. Germline V CDR1 and CDR2: DFQATT, SNEGSKA (reference sequence).

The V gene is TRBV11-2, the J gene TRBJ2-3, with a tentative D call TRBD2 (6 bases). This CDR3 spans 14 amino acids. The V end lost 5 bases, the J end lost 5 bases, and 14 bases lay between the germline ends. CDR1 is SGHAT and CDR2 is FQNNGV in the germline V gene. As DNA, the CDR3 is TGTGCCAGCAGCCCAAAGACTAGACGAGATACGCAGTATTTT. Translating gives CASSPKTRRDTQYF.

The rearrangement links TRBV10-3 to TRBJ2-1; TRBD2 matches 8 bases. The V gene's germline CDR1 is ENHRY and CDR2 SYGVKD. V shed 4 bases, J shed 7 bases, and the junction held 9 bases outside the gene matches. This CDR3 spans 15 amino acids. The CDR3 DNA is TGTGCCATCAGTGTTGGTATAGCGGGACTTAATGAGCAGTTCTTC. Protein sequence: CAISVGIAGLNEQFF.

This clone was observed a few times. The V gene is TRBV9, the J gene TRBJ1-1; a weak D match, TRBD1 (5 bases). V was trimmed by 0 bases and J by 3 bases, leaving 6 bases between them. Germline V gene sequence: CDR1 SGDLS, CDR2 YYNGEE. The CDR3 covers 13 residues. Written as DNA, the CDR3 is TGTGCCAGCAGCGTAGCGGGGGACACTGAAGCTTTCTTT. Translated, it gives CASSVAGDTEAFF.

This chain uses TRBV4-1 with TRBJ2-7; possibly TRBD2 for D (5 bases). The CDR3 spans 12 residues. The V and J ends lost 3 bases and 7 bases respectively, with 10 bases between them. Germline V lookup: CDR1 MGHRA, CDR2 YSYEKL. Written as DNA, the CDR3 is TGCGCCAGCAGCCAGGTGACGGGGGAGCAGTACTTC. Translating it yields CASSQVTGEQYF.

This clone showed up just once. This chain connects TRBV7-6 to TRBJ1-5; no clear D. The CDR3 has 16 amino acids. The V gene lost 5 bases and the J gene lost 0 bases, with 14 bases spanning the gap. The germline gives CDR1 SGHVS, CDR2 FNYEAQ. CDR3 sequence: CASSPESPYSNQPQHF. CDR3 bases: TGTGCCAGCAGCCCCGAAAGCCCCTATAGCAATCAGCCCCAGCATTTT.

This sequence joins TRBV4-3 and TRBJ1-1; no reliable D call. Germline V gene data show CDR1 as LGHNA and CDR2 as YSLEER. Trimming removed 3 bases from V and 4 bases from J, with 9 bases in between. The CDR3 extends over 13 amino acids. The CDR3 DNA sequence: TGCGCCAGCAGCCACCGGGTAGGCACTGAAGCTTTCTTT. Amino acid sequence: CASSHRVGTEAFF.

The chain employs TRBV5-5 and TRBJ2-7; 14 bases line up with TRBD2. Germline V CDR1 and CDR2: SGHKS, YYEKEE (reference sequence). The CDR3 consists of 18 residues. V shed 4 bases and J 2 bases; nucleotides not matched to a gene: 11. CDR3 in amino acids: CASSDGLAGGRKTYEQYF. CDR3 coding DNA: TGTGCCAGCAGCGACGGACTAGCGGGAGGACGAAAAACCTACGAGCAGTACTTC.

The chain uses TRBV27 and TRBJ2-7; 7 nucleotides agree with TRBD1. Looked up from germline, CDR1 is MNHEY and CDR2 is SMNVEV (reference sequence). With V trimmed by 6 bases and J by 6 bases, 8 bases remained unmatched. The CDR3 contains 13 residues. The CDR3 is CASRLLDRVEQYF. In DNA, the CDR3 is TGTGCCAGCAGACTTTTAGACAGGGTCGAGCAGTACTTC.

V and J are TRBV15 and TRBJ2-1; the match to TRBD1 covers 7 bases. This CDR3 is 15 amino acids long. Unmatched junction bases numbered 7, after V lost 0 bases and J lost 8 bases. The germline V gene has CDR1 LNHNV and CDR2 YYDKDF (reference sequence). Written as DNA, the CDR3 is TGTGCCACCAGCAGAGACCCGAACAGGGGAGATGAGCAGTTCTTC. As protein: CATSRDPNRGDEQFF.

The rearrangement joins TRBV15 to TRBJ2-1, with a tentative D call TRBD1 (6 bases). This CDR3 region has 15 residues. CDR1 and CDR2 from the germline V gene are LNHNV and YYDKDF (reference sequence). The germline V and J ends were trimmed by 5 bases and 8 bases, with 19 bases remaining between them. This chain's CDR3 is CATSPQEAGDDEQFF. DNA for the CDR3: TGTGCCACCAGCCCCCAGGAGGCAGGGGATGATGAGCAGTTCTTC. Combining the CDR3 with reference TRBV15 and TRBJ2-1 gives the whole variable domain DAMVIQNPRYQVTQFGKPVTLSCSQTLNHNVMYWYQQKSSQAPKLLFHYYDKDFNNEADTPDNFQSRRPNTSFCFLDIRSPGLGDTAMYLCATSPQEAGDDEQFFGPGTRLTVL.

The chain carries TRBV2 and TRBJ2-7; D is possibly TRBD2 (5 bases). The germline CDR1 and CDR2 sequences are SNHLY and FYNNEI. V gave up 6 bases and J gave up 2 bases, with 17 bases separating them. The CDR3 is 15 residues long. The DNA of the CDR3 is TGTGCCAGCAGGCCCGGGCCTCGGGAACCCTACGAGCAGTACTTC. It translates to CASRPGPREPYEQYF.

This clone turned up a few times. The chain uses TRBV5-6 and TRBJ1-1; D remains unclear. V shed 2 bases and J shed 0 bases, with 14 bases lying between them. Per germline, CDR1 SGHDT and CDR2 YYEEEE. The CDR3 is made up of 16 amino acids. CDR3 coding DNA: TGTGCCAGCAGCTTTCGGGGAGCGCCATTGAACACTGAAGCTTTCTTT. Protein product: CASSFRGAPLNTEAFF.

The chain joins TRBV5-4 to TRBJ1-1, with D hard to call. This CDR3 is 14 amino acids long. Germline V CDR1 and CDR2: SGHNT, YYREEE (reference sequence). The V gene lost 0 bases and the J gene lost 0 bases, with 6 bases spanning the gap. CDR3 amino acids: CASSLALMNTEAFF. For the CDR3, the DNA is TGTGCCAGCAGCTTGGCCCTAATGAACACTGAAGCTTTCTTT.

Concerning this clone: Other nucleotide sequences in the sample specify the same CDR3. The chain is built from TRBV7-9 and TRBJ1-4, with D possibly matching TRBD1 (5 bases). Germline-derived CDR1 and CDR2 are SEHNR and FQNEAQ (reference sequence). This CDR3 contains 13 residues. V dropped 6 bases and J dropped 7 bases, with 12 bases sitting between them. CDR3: CASRGGDGEKLFF. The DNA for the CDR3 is TGTGCCAGCAGGGGGGGGGATGGTGAAAAACTGTTTTTT.

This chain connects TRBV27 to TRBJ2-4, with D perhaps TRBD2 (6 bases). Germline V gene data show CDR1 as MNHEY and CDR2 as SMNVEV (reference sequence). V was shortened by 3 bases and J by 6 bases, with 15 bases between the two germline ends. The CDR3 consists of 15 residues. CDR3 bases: TGTGCCAGCAGTTTCGCCCCCGCGGGGAGAAACATTCAGTACTTC. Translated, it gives CASSFAPAGRNIQYF.

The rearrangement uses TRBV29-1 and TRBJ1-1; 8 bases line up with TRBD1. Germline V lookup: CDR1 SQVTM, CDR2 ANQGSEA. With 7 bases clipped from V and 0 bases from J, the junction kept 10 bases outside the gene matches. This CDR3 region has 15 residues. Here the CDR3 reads CSGSRTGTMNTEAFF. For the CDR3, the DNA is TGCAGCGGAAGCCGGACAGGGACCATGAACACTGAAGCTTTCTTT.

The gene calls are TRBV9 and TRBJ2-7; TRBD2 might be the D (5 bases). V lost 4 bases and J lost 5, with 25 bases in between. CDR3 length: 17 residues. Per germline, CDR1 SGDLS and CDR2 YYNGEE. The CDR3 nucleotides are TGTGCCAGCAGCACCAGAGGGCTGGGTAGTCCGATCCACGAGCAGTACTTC. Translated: CASSTRGLGSPIHEQYF.

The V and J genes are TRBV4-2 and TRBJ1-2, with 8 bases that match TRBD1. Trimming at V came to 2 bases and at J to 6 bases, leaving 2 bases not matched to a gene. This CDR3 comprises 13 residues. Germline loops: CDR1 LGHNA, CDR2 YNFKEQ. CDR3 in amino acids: CASSQPGQDGYTF. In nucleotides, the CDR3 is TGTGCCAGCAGCCAACCGGGACAGGATGGCTACACCTTC.

The CDR3 DNA follows: TGTGCCAGCAAAGGCCAGGGGAACCTTAACACCGGGGAGCTGTTTTTT. Protein sequence: CASKGQGNLNTGELFF. The chain is built from TRBV2 and TRBJ2-2, with D possibly being TRBD1 (6 bases). The CDR3 sequence is 16 residues long. The V end lost 7 bases, the J end lost 2 bases, and 17 bases lay between the germline ends. CDR1 is SNHLY and CDR2 is FYNNEI in the germline V gene. Full variable domain (rest looked up from reference TRBV2 and TRBJ2-2): EPEVTQTPSHQVTQMGQEVILRCVPISNHLYFYWYRQILGQKVEFLVSFYNNEISEKSEIFDDQFSVERPDGSNFTLKIRSTKLEDSAMYFCASKGQGNLNTGELFFGEGSRLTVL.

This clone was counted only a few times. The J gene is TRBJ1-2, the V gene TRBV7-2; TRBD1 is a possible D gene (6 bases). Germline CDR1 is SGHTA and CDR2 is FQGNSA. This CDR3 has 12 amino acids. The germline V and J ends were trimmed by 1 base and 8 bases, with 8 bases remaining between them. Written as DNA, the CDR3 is TGTGCCAGCAGCTTAGTACAGGGAGGCTACACCTTC. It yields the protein CASSLVQGGYTF. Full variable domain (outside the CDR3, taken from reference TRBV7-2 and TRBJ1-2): GAGVSQSPSNKVTEKGKDVELRCDPISGHTALYWYRQSLGQGLEFLIYFQGNSAPDKSGLPSDRFSAERTGGSVSTLTIQRTQQEDSAVYLCASSLVQGGYTFGSGTRLTVV.